Listed below are T cell receptor beta chains from one sample, sequenced in a study of CD4+ T cells in melanoma. Assay used: immunoSEQ multiplex PCR; TCRdb lists only in-frame clones, some missing. Here the sample spans 9,500 to 11,000 clones, 50% to 70% being singletons. The sequenced material came from cells from a culture (not recorded whether cultured in vitro). The receptors were sampled from a human donor with melanoma. CDR3s include the opening cysteine and the closing phenylalanine or tryptophan. Fields, in order: clone size, J gene, V gene, CDR3 protein. Rows give clone size only sometimes, using once, few, many, or a class for an expanded clone.

NA,TRBJ1-5,TRBV2,CASSYTGGLEPQHF
NA,TRBJ2-7,TRBV9,CASSAGTSGGAHEQYF
few,TRBJ1-2,TRBV18,CASSPGTVRIPNYGYTF
few,TRBJ1-5,TRBV19,CASSPLQGNQPQHF
NA,TRBJ1-6,TRBV7-6,CASSSSGTGGAFNSPLHF
NA,TRBJ1-2,TRBV5-4,CASSLPGKRNYGYTF
few,TRBJ2-3,TRBV7-3,CASSYGTSGGTDTQYF
NA,TRBJ1-1,TRBV2,CASTRKGTPGALTEAFF
NA,TRBJ2-1,TRBV5-1,CASSLVGGGGNNEQFF
NA,TRBJ2-5,TRBV13,CASSLEDAGGETQYF
NA,TRBJ2-6,TRBV15,CATSRVRSSGANVLTF
medium-sized,TRBJ1-2,TRBV7-2,CASSFLANYGYTF
NA,TRBJ2-3,TRBV7-9,CASSRTSPDTQYF
NA,TRBJ1-1,TRBV30,CAWSVVSKSEAFF
once,TRBJ1-1,TRBV7-3,CASSPGAAPGTFF
few,TRBJ2-3,TRBV10-1,CASSVSGGTDTQYF
NA,TRBJ2-7,TRBV28,CASSYPNSYEQYF
few,TRBJ1-5,TRBV19,CASSIAPDRVNQPQHF
once,TRBJ2-2,TRBV12-5,CACEETGELFF
NA,TRBJ2-7,TRBV30,CAWSVGGFSYEQYF
NA,TRBJ1-1,TRBV7-8,CASSLVLGKGVSNTEAFF
NA,TRBJ2-3,TRBV14,CASSQYKARDTQYF
NA,TRBJ1-1,TRBV6-1,CASSDIHGASNTPAFF
NA,TRBJ1-1,TRBV5-1,CASSSSTAGTIEAFF
NA,TRBJ1-1,TRBV6-5,CASSYKGNTEAFF
medium-sized,TRBJ1-2,TRBV28,CASSLRGASYGYTF